Listed below are T cell receptor beta chains from one sample, sequenced in a study of regulatory T cells in long-lasting Graves disease. TCRdb re-derived calls from the multiplex PCR reads in MiXCR, one entry per CDR3 protein. The sample shows about 440,000 distinct CDR3 sequences, less than 20% of them seen only once. Separately, the same data were catalogued under a study of T cells in Graves' hyperthyroidism and ophthalmopathy.

The sequencing here drew on peripheral blood mononuclear cells (PBMCs), taken at new diagnosis, from a patient treated with antithyroid drugs. These TCRs come from a woman younger than 45 with Graves disease. The CDR3 runs from the conserved cysteine through the conserved F or W. Each record gives: D gene, J gene, V gene, clone size, CDR3 DNA, CDR3 protein. A D gene is named only where the DNA matches it firmly. Clone size is given for some rows only: seen once, a few or many times, or a class if the clone is expanded.

D gene: TRBD1; J gene: TRBJ2-7; V gene: TRBV28; clone size: many; CDR3 DNA: TGTGCCAGCAGTTTTTTAAGTCCCCGGGACAGTAGCTCCTACGAGCAGTACTTC; CDR3 protein: CASSFLSPRDSSSYEQYF
D gene: -; J gene: TRBJ2-7; V gene: TRBV10-3; clone size: many; CDR3 DNA: TGTGCCGCAAGGGCAGGGAGGGGGGAGCAGTACTTC; CDR3 protein: CAARAGRGEQYF
D gene: TRBD1; J gene: TRBJ1-6; V gene: TRBV25-1; clone size: -; CDR3 DNA: TGTGCCAGCAGCCCGGGACAGGGGGCGCATTATAGGGATTCACCCCTCCACTTT; CDR3 protein: CASSPGQGAHYRDSPLHF
D gene: TRBD2; J gene: TRBJ2-2; V gene: TRBV4-2; clone size: -; CDR3 DNA: TGTGCCAGCAGCCGCCTATCTAGCGGGAGTGGAACCGGGGAGCTGTTTTTT; CDR3 protein: CASSRLSSGSGTGELFF
D gene: TRBD2; J gene: TRBJ2-1; V gene: TRBV6-1; clone size: -; CDR3 DNA: TGTGCCAGCATCTCGAGGGGGACTAGCGGGATTAATGAGCAGTTCTTC; CDR3 protein: CASISRGTSGINEQFF
D gene: TRBD2; J gene: TRBJ2-7; V gene: TRBV20-1; clone size: few; CDR3 DNA: TGCAGTGCTCCCCCCCGGACTAGCGGGAGCTTGTACGAGCAGTACTTC; CDR3 protein: CSAPPRTSGSLYEQYF
D gene: TRBD2; J gene: TRBJ2-7; V gene: TRBV28; clone size: many; CDR3 DNA: TGTGCCAGCAGTTTCGAGGGACTAGCGGGGCGTGAGCAGTACTTC; CDR3 protein: CASSFEGLAGREQYF
D gene: -; J gene: TRBJ2-1; V gene: TRBV2; clone size: -; CDR3 DNA: TGTGCCAGCAGGACCCCCGCAAATGAGCAGTTCTTC; CDR3 protein: CASRTPANEQFF
D gene: TRBD2; J gene: TRBJ2-1; V gene: TRBV7-3; clone size: many; CDR3 DNA: TGTGCCAGCAGCTTAATGCCCCGCGGGACTAGTCGGAATGAGCAGTTCTTC; CDR3 protein: CASSLMPRGTSRNEQFF
D gene: -; J gene: TRBJ2-7; V gene: TRBV30; clone size: many; CDR3 DNA: TGTGCCTGGAGTGTTAGGGGGACGTCCTACGAGCAGTACTTC; CDR3 protein: CAWSVRGTSYEQYF
D gene: TRBD1; J gene: TRBJ1-2; V gene: TRBV15; clone size: -; CDR3 DNA: TGTGCCACCAGCAGAACTGAACAGGGGTTCTATGGCTACACCTTC; CDR3 protein: CATSRTEQGFYGYTF
D gene: -; J gene: TRBJ1-2; V gene: TRBV15; clone size: many; CDR3 DNA: TGTGCCACCAGCAGAGCGGGCGCCTATGGCTACACCTTC; CDR3 protein: CATSRAGAYGYTF
D gene: TRBD2; J gene: TRBJ2-3; V gene: TRBV6-2/TRBV6-3; clone size: many; CDR3 DNA: TGTGCCAGCAGTGAACTCCGCGCTAGCGGGGCTGGGACCACAGATACGCAGTATTTT; CDR3 protein: CASSELRASGAGTTDTQYF
D gene: TRBD1; J gene: TRBJ2-7; V gene: TRBV30; clone size: many; CDR3 DNA: TGTGCCTGGAGTGAAGGGTCTCGGGGGACAGGGGGCTACGAGCAGTACTTC; CDR3 protein: CAWSEGSRGTGGYEQYF
D gene: -; J gene: TRBJ2-6; V gene: TRBV25-1; clone size: -; CDR3 DNA: TGTGCCAGCAGTGAATTAGGGACTTCCTCTGGGGCCAACGTCCTGACTTTC; CDR3 protein: CASSELGTSSGANVLTF
D gene: -; J gene: TRBJ2-5; V gene: TRBV10-3; clone size: many; CDR3 DNA: TGTGCCATCAGACAGGGTGGTTCGGGCGGCCAAGAGACCCAGTACTTC; CDR3 protein: CAIRQGGSGGQETQYF
D gene: TRBD2; J gene: TRBJ2-1; V gene: TRBV10-2; clone size: many; CDR3 DNA: TGCGCCAGCAGTGAGTCGACGAGGGGTACTAGCGGGAATGAGCAGTTCTTC; CDR3 protein: CASSESTRGTSGNEQFF
D gene: -; J gene: TRBJ2-2; V gene: TRBV9; clone size: few; CDR3 DNA: TGTGCCAGCAGCGTAGAAGAGGGGGGGATACCCGGGGAGCTGTTTTTT; CDR3 protein: CASSVEEGGIPGELFF
D gene: TRBD2; J gene: TRBJ2-2; V gene: TRBV28; clone size: many; CDR3 DNA: TGTGCCAGCACGGGCCGGGAGGAAATCACCGGGGAGCTGTTTTTT; CDR3 protein: CASTGREEITGELFF
D gene: -; J gene: TRBJ1-5; V gene: TRBV28; clone size: -; CDR3 DNA: TGTGCCAGCAGGCTCCCCGGGACACCCGCCGGTCAGCCCCAGCATTTT; CDR3 protein: CASRLPGTPAGQPQHF
D gene: -; J gene: TRBJ1-3; V gene: TRBV9; clone size: many; CDR3 DNA: TGTGCCAGCAGCGTAGGTGGGGTCTACTCTGGAAACACCATATATTTT; CDR3 protein: CASSVGGVYSGNTIYF
D gene: -; J gene: TRBJ2-6; V gene: TRBV6-2/TRBV6-3; clone size: -; CDR3 DNA: TGTGCCAGCAGCCGGGGTGCCCCGGGATTACGACAGGCCGTCTCTGGGGCCAACGTCCTGACTTTC; CDR3 protein: CASSRGAPGLRQAVSGANVLTF
D gene: -; J gene: TRBJ2-1; V gene: TRBV6-1; clone size: few; CDR3 DNA: TGTGCCAGCAAGGTCCGGGGTCGGGGGGAGCAGTTCTTC; CDR3 protein: CASKVRGRGEQFF
D gene: TRBD2; J gene: TRBJ2-2; V gene: TRBV6-2/TRBV6-3; clone size: -; CDR3 DNA: TGTGCCAGCACCCCGGGACTAGCAGTCACTACAGCCGGGGAGCTGTTTTTT; CDR3 protein: CASTPGLAVTTAGELFF
D gene: -; J gene: TRBJ1-4; V gene: TRBV4-1; clone size: few; CDR3 DNA: TGCGCCAGCAGCTACGTTTCACAGGATGAGTCGCTGTTTTTT; CDR3 protein: CASSYVSQDESLFF
D gene: -; J gene: TRBJ2-7; V gene: TRBV20-1; clone size: few; CDR3 DNA: TGCAGTGCAAGAGTCCCCAGACGCTACGAGCAGTACTTC; CDR3 protein: CSARVPRRYEQYF
D gene: -; J gene: TRBJ2-7; V gene: TRBV7-9; clone size: many; CDR3 DNA: TGTGCCAGCAGCCGGGACGATCAAGTGCAGTACTTC; CDR3 protein: CASSRDDQVQYF
D gene: -; J gene: TRBJ1-5; V gene: TRBV28; clone size: many; CDR3 DNA: TGTGCCAGCAGACCTGGGGGGCAGGGTAGCAATCAGCCCCAGCATTTT; CDR3 protein: CASRPGGQGSNQPQHF
D gene: -; J gene: TRBJ1-2; V gene: TRBV3-1; clone size: -; CDR3 DNA: TGTGCCAGCGGCCTGACAGCGCTTAACTATGGCTGCACCTTC; CDR3 protein: CASGLTALNYGCTF
D gene: TRBD1; J gene: TRBJ2-1; V gene: TRBV14; clone size: many; CDR3 DNA: TGTGCCAGCAGGCAGAACTCCGGGACAGGGGATGTTGAGCAGTTCTTC; CDR3 protein: CASRQNSGTGDVEQFF
D gene: -; J gene: TRBJ1-1; V gene: TRBV30; clone size: many; CDR3 DNA: TGTGCCTGGAGTTCAGGGAGCACTGAAGCTTTCTTT; CDR3 protein: CAWSSGSTEAFF
D gene: -; J gene: TRBJ2-2; V gene: TRBV7-8; clone size: many; CDR3 DNA: TGTGCCAGCAGTAGGCAGGAGAACACCGGGGAGCTGTTTTTT; CDR3 protein: CASSRQENTGELFF
D gene: -; J gene: TRBJ2-7; V gene: TRBV5-1; clone size: few; CDR3 DNA: TGCGCCAGCGCGGGACAAGATCACTCCGAGCAGTACTTC; CDR3 protein: CASAGQDHSEQYF
D gene: -; J gene: TRBJ2-5; V gene: TRBV7-9; clone size: -; CDR3 DNA: TGTGCCAGCAGCTTAAGCAGGCGGGAGACCCAGTACTTC; CDR3 protein: CASSLSRRETQYF
D gene: -; J gene: TRBJ1-6; V gene: TRBV20-1; clone size: -; CDR3 DNA: TGCAGTGCTAGAGATAAAATTGGACAAAATAATTCACCCCTCCACTTT; CDR3 protein: CSARDKIGQNNSPLHF
D gene: -; J gene: TRBJ1-2; V gene: TRBV20-1; clone size: few; CDR3 DNA: TGCAGTGCAGAGGCAGGAAACTATGGCTACACCTTC; CDR3 protein: CSAEAGNYGYTF
D gene: -; J gene: TRBJ1-1; V gene: TRBV28; clone size: many; CDR3 DNA: TGTGCCAGCAGTTTGAAAGAAAACACTGAAGCTTTCTTT; CDR3 protein: CASSLKENTEAFF
D gene: TRBD2; J gene: TRBJ2-1; V gene: TRBV15; clone size: -; CDR3 DNA: TGTGCCACCGAGGGGACTAGCGGGAGGGCCTTTGAGCAGTTCTTC; CDR3 protein: CATEGTSGRAFEQFF
D gene: -; J gene: TRBJ1-2; V gene: TRBV28; clone size: many; CDR3 DNA: TGTGCCAGCAGTTTAAGCCAGGGAGGATTTGGCTACACCTTC; CDR3 protein: CASSLSQGGFGYTF